The clone carrying this T cell receptor (beta chain) was seen more than once but under ten times. The junction differs from germline at one of its ends, possibly a read error. The data were taken from a study of blood T cells in healthy people across ages. Study summary: Roughly one uniquely barcoded beta molecule per two T cells was captured.

A second PCR, run for roughly 7 to 11 cycles, used a sample-barcoded 5' primer plus a J-beta primer mix. A template-switch adaptor containing 12 random nucleotides labeled each cDNA molecule. TCRdb re-derived calls from the 5' RACE reads in MiXCR, one entry per CDR3 protein. The repertoire holds about 1.6 million distinct CDR3 sequences, with about 32% as singletons. The CDR3 has 15 residues. Every donor contributed around 10 milliliters of peripheral blood by blood draw. This receptor was obtained from a woman between 25 and 40 years old in good health. The V and J genes are TRBV12-3 or TRBV12-4 and TRBJ1-1, with 11 bases identical to TRBD1. Sequenced sample: blood. The CDR3, as DNA: TGTGCCAGCAGTTGGGACAGGGGGTTTGGCACTGAAGTTTTCTTT. Translating gives CASSWDRGFGTEVFF.